This TCR beta chain emerged from a study of graft-versus-host responses after intestinal transplantation. Only in-frame clones appear in the TCRdb table, and some are missing; sequencing was by immunoSEQ multiplex PCR. The sample contains some 110,000 clones, around 94% of which appear only once. In germline, CDR1 is KGHSH, CDR2 LQKENI. The V gene end was trimmed by 4 bases and the J gene end by 0 bases; junction bases not matched to a gene: 12. This CDR3 comprises 17 residues. Concerning this clone itself: Antigen specificity is unknown.

The sample was unstimulated CD4+ T cells sorted from spleen or lymph node cells, taken before transplant. The genes are TRBV18 and TRBJ2-7; 7 bases agree with TRBD2. This sequence was found in a human donor who was the organ donor for an intestinal transplant. CDR3 nucleotides: TGTGCCAGCTCACGAACCGCTAGCGGATTTAGCTCCTACGAGCAGTACTTC. Translated, it gives CASSRTASGFSSYEQYF.